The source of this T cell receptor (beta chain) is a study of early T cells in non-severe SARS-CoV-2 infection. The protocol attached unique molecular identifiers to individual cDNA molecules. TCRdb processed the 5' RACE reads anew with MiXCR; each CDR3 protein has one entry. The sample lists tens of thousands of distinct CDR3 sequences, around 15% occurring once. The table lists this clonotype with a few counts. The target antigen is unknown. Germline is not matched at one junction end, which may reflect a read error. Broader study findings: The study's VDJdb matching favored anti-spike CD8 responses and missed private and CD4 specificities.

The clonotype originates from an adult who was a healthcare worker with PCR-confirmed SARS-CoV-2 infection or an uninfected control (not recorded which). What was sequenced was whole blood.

CDR3 sequence: CASSYGRAGSPLHF. The CDR3 nucleotides read TGTGCCAGCAGTTACGGACGGGCTGGTTCACCCCTCCATTTT. The chain combines TRBV6-5 with TRBJ1-6; D gene ambiguous. The CDR3 loop spans 14 amino acids. Germline CDR1 and CDR2: MNHEY and SVGAGI.